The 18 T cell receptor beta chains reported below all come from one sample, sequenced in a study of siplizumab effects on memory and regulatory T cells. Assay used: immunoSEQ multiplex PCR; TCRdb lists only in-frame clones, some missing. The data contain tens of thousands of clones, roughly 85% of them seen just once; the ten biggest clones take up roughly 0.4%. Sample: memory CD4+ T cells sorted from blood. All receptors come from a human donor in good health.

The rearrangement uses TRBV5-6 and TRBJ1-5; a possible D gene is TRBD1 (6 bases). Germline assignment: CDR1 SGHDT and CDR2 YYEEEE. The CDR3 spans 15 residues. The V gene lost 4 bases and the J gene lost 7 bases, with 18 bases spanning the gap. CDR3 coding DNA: TGTGCCAGCAGCACTGGGTGGCAGGGGATACAGCCCCAGCATTTT. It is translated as CASSTGWQGIQPQHF.

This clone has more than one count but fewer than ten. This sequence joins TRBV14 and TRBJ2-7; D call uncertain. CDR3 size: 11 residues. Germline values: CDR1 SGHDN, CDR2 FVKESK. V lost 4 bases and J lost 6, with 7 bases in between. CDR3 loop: CASSLIGEQYF. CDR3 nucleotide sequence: TGTGCCAGCAGCCTAATCGGCGAGCAGTACTTC.

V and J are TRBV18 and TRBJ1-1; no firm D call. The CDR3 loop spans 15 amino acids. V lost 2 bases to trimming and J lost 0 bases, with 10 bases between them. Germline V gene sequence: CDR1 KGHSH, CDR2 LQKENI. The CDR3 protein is CASSPFPGVNTEAFF. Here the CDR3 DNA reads TGTGCCAGCTCACCATTCCCGGGAGTGAACACTGAAGCTTTCTTT.

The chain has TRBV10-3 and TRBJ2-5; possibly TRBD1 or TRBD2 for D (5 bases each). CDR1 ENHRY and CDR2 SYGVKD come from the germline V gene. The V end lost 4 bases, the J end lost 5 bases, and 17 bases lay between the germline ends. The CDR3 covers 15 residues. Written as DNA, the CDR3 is TGTGCCATCAGTGGTACGGAAGGGGAGAGGGAGACCCAGTACTTC. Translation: CAISGTEGERETQYF.

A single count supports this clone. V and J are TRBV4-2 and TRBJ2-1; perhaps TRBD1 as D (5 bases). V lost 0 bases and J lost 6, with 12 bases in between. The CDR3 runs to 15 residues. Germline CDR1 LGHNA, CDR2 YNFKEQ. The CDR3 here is CASSQDAGPLNEQFF. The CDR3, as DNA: TGTGCCAGCAGCCAAGACGCAGGGCCCCTCAATGAGCAGTTCTTC.

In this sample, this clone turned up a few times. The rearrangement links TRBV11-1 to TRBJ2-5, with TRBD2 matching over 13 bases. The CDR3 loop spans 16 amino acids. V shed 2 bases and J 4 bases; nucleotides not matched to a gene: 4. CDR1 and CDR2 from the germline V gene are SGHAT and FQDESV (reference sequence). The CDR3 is CASSLQGTSGVETQYF. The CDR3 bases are TGTGCCAGCAGCTTACAGGGGACTAGCGGGGTAGAGACCCAGTACTTC.

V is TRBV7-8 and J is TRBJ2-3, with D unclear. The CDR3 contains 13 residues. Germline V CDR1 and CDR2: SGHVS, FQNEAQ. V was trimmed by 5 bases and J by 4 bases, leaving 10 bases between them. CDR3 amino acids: CASSAQGSDTQYF. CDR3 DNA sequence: TGTGCCAGCAGCGCCCAAGGGTCAGATACGCAGTATTTT.

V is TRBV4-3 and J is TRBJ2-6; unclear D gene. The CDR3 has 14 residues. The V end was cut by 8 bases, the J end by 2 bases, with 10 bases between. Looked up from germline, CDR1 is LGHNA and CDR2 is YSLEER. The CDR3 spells CASGRGTGANVLTF. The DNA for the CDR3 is TGCGCCAGCGGTCGAGGAACTGGGGCCAACGTCCTGACTTTC.

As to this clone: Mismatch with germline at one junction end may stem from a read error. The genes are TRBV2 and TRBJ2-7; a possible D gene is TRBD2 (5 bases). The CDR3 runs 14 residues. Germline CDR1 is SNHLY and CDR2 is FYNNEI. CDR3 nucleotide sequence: TGTGCCAGCAGTTCTCAGAGGGCCCCTCCCAAGATTGACTTC. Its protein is CASSSQRAPPKIDF.

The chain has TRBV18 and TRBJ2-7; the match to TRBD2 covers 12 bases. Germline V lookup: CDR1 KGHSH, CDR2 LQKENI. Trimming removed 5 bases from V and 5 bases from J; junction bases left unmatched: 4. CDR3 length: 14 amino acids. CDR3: CASSRTSGEDEQYF. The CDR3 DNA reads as TGTGCCAGCTCAAGGACTAGCGGGGAAGACGAGCAGTACTTC. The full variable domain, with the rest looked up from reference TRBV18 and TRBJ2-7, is NAGVMQNPRHLVRRRGQEARLRCSPMKGHSHVYWYRQLPEEGLKFMVYLQKENIIDESGMPKERFSAEFPKEGPSILRIQQVVRGDSAAYFCASSRTSGEDEQYFGPGTRLTVT.

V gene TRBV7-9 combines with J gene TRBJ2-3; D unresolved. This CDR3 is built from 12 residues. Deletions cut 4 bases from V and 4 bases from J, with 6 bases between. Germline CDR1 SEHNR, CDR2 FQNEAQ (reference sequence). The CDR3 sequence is CASSSEPDTQYF. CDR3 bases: TGTGCCAGCAGCTCGGAGCCAGATACGCAGTATTTT.

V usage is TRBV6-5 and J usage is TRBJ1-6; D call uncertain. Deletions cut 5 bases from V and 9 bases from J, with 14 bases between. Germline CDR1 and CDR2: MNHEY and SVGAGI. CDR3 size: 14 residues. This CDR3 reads CASSQHSGSSPLHF. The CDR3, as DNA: TGTGCCAGCAGTCAACATTCAGGTTCTTCACCCCTCCACTTT.

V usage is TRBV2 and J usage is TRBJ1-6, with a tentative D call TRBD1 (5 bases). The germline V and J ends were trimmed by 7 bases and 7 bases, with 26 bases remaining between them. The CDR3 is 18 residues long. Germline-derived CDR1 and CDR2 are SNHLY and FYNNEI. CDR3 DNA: TGTGCCAGCATTTCGGGAAGGGGAGCCAGCGGCAAGAATTCACCCCTCCACTTT. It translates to CASISGRGASGKNSPLHF.

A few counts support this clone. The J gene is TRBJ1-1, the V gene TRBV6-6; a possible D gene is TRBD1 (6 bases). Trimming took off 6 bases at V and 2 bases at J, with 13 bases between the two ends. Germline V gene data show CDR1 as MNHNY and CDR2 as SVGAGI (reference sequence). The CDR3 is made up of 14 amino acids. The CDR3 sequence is CASSPGTTNTEAFF. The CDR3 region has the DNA TGTGCCAGCAGCCCCGGGACAACTAACACTGAAGCTTTCTTT.

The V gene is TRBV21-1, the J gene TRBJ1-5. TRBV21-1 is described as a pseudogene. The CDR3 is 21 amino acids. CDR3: CASSDPRGPAKGKYSNQPQHF. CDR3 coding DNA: TGTGCCAGCAGCGACCCCCGAGGGCCAGCCAAGGGAAAATATAGCAATCAGCCCCAGCATTTT.

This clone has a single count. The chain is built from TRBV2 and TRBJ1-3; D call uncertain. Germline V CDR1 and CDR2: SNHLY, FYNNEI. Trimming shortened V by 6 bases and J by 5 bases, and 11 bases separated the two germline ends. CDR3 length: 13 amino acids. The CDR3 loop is CASRTGGRNTIYF. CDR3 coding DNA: TGTGCCAGCAGGACGGGCGGCAGAAACACCATATATTTT.

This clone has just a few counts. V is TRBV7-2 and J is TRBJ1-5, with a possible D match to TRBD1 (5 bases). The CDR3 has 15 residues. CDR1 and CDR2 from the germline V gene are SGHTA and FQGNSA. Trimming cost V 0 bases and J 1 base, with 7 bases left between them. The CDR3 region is CASSLAWDSNQPQHF. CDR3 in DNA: TGTGCCAGCAGCTTAGCATGGGACAGCAATCAGCCCCAGCATTTT.

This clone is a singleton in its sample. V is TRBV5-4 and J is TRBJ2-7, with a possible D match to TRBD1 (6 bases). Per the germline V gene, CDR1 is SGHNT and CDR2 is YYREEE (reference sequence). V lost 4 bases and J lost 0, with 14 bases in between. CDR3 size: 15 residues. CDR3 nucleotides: TGTGCCAGCAGCATCGACAGGTCCTACTCCTACGAGCAGTACTTC. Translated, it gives CASSIDRSYSYEQYF.